Listed below are T cell receptor beta chains from one sample, sequenced in a study of shared clonotypes between healthy human individuals. Generated by immunoSEQ multiplex PCR, the TCRdb table keeps only in-frame clones and is missing some. Of roughly 480,000 clones listed, approximately 79% are singletons. The sample comprised PBMCs. The source of these receptors is a woman aged 40-49 years in good health. Some clones in this sample may be carry-over from other donors' samples. CDR3s include the opening cysteine and the closing phenylalanine or tryptophan. The D gene is left open where the match is weak. For some rows the clone size is stated as once, few or many, or as a class when expanded; others skip it.

V: TRBV5-1
size: NA
J: TRBJ2-1
length: 18
D: TRBD2
CDR3: CASSLEGTGTSGYGEQFF
DNA: TGCGCCAGCAGCTTGGAGGGGACCGGGACTAGCGGGTACGGTGAGCAGTTCTTC

V: TRBV5-1
size: NA
J: TRBJ2-2
length: 15
D: TRBD2
CDR3: CASSLIAGGTGELFF
DNA: TGCGCCAGCAGCCTTATAGCGGGAGGCACCGGGGAGCTGTTTTTT

V: TRBV7-6
size: NA
J: TRBJ2-3
length: 14
D: NA
CDR3: CASSPVAGTDTQYF
DNA: TGTGCCAGCAGCCCAGTGGCGGGTACAGATACGCAGTATTTT

V: TRBV28
size: NA
J: TRBJ1-5
length: 14
D: NA
CDR3: CASSLPRYNQPQHF
DNA: TGTGCCAGCAGTTTACCCAGATACAATCAGCCCCAGCATTTT

V: TRBV5-1
size: few
J: TRBJ2-2
length: 14
D: TRBD2
CDR3: CASSERENTGELFF
DNA: TGCGCCAGCAGCGAGCGGGAGAACACCGGGGAGCTGTTTTTT

V: TRBV11-2
size: few
J: TRBJ1-4
length: 13
D: NA
CDR3: CASSLGTNEKLFF
DNA: TGTGCCAGCAGCTTAGGGACTAATGAAAAACTGTTTTTT

V: TRBV18
size: NA
J: TRBJ1-5
length: 13
D: NA
CDR3: CASSPETDQPQHF
DNA: TGTGCCAGCTCACCAGAAACAGATCAGCCCCAGCATTTT

V: TRBV9
size: NA
J: TRBJ1-3
length: 15
D: NA
CDR3: CASSPGTNSGNTIYF
DNA: TGTGCCAGCAGCCCCGGGACTAACTCTGGAAACACCATATATTTT

V: TRBV2
size: NA
J: TRBJ1-4
length: 14
D: TRBD1
CDR3: CASSPRGDNEKLFF
DNA: TGTGCCAGCAGTCCCAGGGGGGATAATGAAAAACTGTTTTTT

V: TRBV7-8
size: once
J: TRBJ2-7
length: 16
D: NA
CDR3: CASSLAPRGRHYEQYF
DNA: TGTGCCAGCAGCTTAGCCCCCCGAGGCAGACACTACGAGCAGTACTTC

V: TRBV27
size: NA
J: TRBJ1-1
length: 16
D: NA
CDR3: CASSSRGLRRNTEAFF
DNA: TGTGCCAGCAGCTCCCGAGGACTAAGGAGGAACACTGAAGCTTTCTTT

V: TRBV25-1
size: few
J: TRBJ1-4
length: 14
D: NA
CDR3: CASSETAGGEKLFF
DNA: TGTGCCAGCAGTGAAACAGCCGGTGGTGAAAAACTGTTTTTT

V: TRBV28
size: NA
J: TRBJ1-5
length: 15
D: TRBD1
CDR3: CASSPTGRLNQPQHF
DNA: TGTGCCAGCAGCCCGACAGGGCGGCTCAATCAGCCCCAGCATTTT

V: TRBV5-1
size: NA
J: TRBJ1-1
length: 14
D: TRBD1
CDR3: CASSPGQGPVSSFF
DNA: TGCGCCAGCAGCCCAGGACAGGGCCCGGTTAGTTCTTTCTTT

V: TRBV5-1
size: many
J: TRBJ2-2
length: 18
D: TRBD2
CDR3: CASSLRTSGSPSTGELFF
DNA: TGCGCCAGCAGCCTTCGGACTAGCGGGAGCCCATCCACCGGGGAGCTGTTTTTT

V: TRBV4-1
size: NA
J: TRBJ2-2
length: 22
D: NA
CDR3: CASSQGTGQRLVHRLYTGELFF
DNA: TGCGCCAGCAGCCAAGGGACAGGCCAAAGACTAGTTCATCGGCTATACACCGGGGAGCTGTTTTTT

V: TRBV9
size: NA
J: TRBJ1-2
length: 14
D: NA
CDR3: CASSIDSTRYGYTF
DNA: TGTGCCAGCAGCATTGACAGTACCCGCTATGGCTACACCTTC

V: TRBV5-4
size: NA
J: TRBJ2-7
length: 15
D: TRBD2
CDR3: CASSRLAGSIYEQYF
DNA: TGTGCCAGCTCTAGACTAGCGGGAAGTATCTACGAGCAGTACTTC

V: TRBV15
size: NA
J: TRBJ2-5
length: 13
D: TRBD1
CDR3: CATSRGQLETQYF
DNA: TGTGCCACCAGCAGGGGACAGTTAGAGACCCAGTACTTC

V: TRBV19
size: NA
J: TRBJ1-5
length: 15
D: NA
CDR3: CASSRAGFGNQPQHF
DNA: TGTGCCAGTAGTCGGGCAGGTTTCGGCAATCAGCCCCAGCATTTT

V: TRBV4-2
size: many
J: TRBJ2-7
length: 17
D: NA
CDR3: CASSDMGRQTGGNEQYF
DNA: TGTGCCAGCAGCGACATGGGAAGACAGACCGGAGGGAACGAGCAGTACTTC

V: TRBV10-3
size: NA
J: TRBJ1-5
length: 13
D: NA
CDR3: CAISEGSSEPQHF
DNA: TGTGCCATCAGCGAGGGTTCCTCCGAGCCCCAGCATTTT

V: TRBV5-8
size: many
J: TRBJ1-5
length: 16
D: NA
CDR3: CASTSSRVTSNQPQHF
DNA: TGTGCCAGCACCTCTTCCAGGGTCACTAGCAATCAGCCCCAGCATTTT

V: TRBV18
size: few
J: TRBJ2-6
length: 16
D: TRBD1
CDR3: CASSGDSLSGANVLTF
DNA: TGTGCCAGCTCGGGGGACAGCCTCTCTGGGGCCAACGTCCTGACTTTC

V: TRBV28
size: once
J: TRBJ2-2
length: 17
D: NA
CDR3: CASRGSRPPKNTGELFF
DNA: TGTGCCAGCAGGGGTTCCCGACCGCCAAAGAACACCGGGGAGCTGTTTTTT

V: TRBV2
size: few
J: TRBJ1-4
length: 11
D: NA
CDR3: CASRMAEKLFF
DNA: TGTGCCAGCAGGATGGCGGAAAAACTGTTTTTT

V: TRBV18
size: NA
J: TRBJ1-1
length: 16
D: NA
CDR3: CASSPSPLEMNTEAFF
DNA: TGTGCCAGCTCACCCTCGCCCCTTGAGATGAACACTGAAGCTTTCTTT

V: TRBV5-1
size: NA
J: TRBJ2-6
length: 16
D: NA
CDR3: CASSWGTSTSANVLTF
DNA: TGCGCCAGCAGCTGGGGGACATCCACATCAGCCAACGTCCTGACTTTC

V: TRBV27
size: NA
J: TRBJ2-7
length: 14
D: TRBD2
CDR3: CASSSAGGMDEQYF
DNA: TGTGCCAGCAGTTCGGCGGGAGGGATGGACGAGCAGTACTTC

V: TRBV2
size: NA
J: TRBJ1-4
length: 15
D: NA
CDR3: CASSPMTAGGEKLFF
DNA: TGTGCCAGCAGCCCAATGACGGCTGGGGGTGAAAAACTGTTTTTT

V: TRBV19
size: NA
J: TRBJ1-1
length: 16
D: NA
CDR3: CASSQTLSTMNTEAFF
DNA: TGTGCCAGTAGTCAAACACTTAGCACAATGAACACTGAAGCTTTCTTT